The rows below give T cell receptor beta chains drawn from one sample of a study of siplizumab effects on memory and regulatory T cells. Libraries were prepared by immunoSEQ multiplex PCR; TCRdb keeps only in-frame clonotypes and omits some of them. The table includes around 82,000 clones, 93% detected once. The sequenced sample consisted of CD8+ T cells sorted from blood. These receptors were taken from a human donor in good health. The conserved cysteine and the conserved F or W are not part of the CDR3 here. Fields, in order: J gene, CDR3 length, V gene, CDR3 protein.

j_call: TRBJ2-7
cdr3_length: 15
v_call: TRBV15
cdr3_aa: ATSDGREGTTWDEQY

j_call: TRBJ2-1
cdr3_length: 12
v_call: TRBV9
cdr3_aa: ASSVYNIFNEQF

j_call: TRBJ2-7
cdr3_length: 10
v_call: TRBV5-8
cdr3_aa: ASSGVSYEQY

j_call: TRBJ2-1
cdr3_length: 13
v_call: TRBV19
cdr3_aa: ASSIAGGPGNEQF

j_call: TRBJ1-5
cdr3_length: 14
v_call: TRBV4-1
cdr3_aa: ASSQEGQGFDQPQH

j_call: TRBJ2-7
cdr3_length: 12
v_call: TRBV7-2
cdr3_aa: ASRYGQGRDEQY

j_call: TRBJ2-7
cdr3_length: 12
v_call: TRBV6-1
cdr3_aa: ASSEAGTAYEQY

j_call: TRBJ2-3
cdr3_length: 14
v_call: TRBV7-2
cdr3_aa: ASSGTSGGAQDTQY

j_call: TRBJ2-1
cdr3_length: 11
v_call: TRBV27
cdr3_aa: ASSYGGPNEQF

j_call: TRBJ2-1
cdr3_length: 11
v_call: TRBV27
cdr3_aa: ASSWGGFGEQF

j_call: TRBJ2-7
cdr3_length: 10
v_call: TRBV27
cdr3_aa: ASSDPSYEQY

j_call: TRBJ1-5
cdr3_length: 14
v_call: TRBV7-2
cdr3_aa: ASSPIPWASNQPQH

j_call: TRBJ2-2
cdr3_length: 13
v_call: TRBV6-1
cdr3_aa: ASSDWGPYTGELF

j_call: TRBJ1-1
cdr3_length: 13
v_call: TRBV13
cdr3_aa: ASSSTGGRDTEAF

j_call: TRBJ2-7
cdr3_length: 13
v_call: TRBV15
cdr3_aa: ATSLQTRGVREQY

j_call: TRBJ1-5
cdr3_length: 12
v_call: TRBV16
cdr3_aa: ASSLLGGSQPQH

j_call: TRBJ2-3
cdr3_length: 12
v_call: TRBV14
cdr3_aa: ASSPSGGADTQY

j_call: TRBJ2-7
cdr3_length: 12
v_call: TRBV11-1
cdr3_aa: ASSPDRSSYEQY